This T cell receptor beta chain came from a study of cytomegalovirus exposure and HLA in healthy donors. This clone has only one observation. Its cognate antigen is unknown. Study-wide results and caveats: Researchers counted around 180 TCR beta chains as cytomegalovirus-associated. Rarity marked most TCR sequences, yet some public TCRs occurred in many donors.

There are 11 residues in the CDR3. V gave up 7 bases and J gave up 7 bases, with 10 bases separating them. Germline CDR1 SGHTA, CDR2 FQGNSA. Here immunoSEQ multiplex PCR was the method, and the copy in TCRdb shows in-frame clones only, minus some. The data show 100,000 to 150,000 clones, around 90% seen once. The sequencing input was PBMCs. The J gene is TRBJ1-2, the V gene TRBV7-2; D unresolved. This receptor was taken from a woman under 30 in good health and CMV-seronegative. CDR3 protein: CASKGAGGYTF. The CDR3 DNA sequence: TGTGCCAGCAAGGGAGCGGGTGGCTACACCTTC.